This T cell receptor beta chain was retrieved from a study of regulatory T cells in long-lasting Graves disease. With 5 bases removed from V and 4 bases from J, the gap between germline ends came to 18 bases. Germline V lookup: CDR1 SEHNR, CDR2 FQNEAQ (reference sequence). The CDR3 consists of 16 residues. Stated time point: persistent/refractory GD, antithyroid drugs over 5 years with positive TRAb. PBMCs provided the RNA from which the TCR library was made. Both iRepertoire HTBI primers and Arm-PCR of CDR3 regions were used to build the TCR beta libraries. TCRdb redid the calling of the multiplex PCR reads with MiXCR, one entry per CDR3 protein. The sample lists around 400,000 distinct CDR3 sequences, 20% to 25% occurring once.

The sequence was obtained from a female donor with Graves disease. J is TRBJ2-1 and V is TRBV7-9; possible D gene TRBD2, 6 bases. The sample here was peripheral blood mononuclear cells (PBMCs), taken when the disease was refractory, from a patient treated with antithyroid drugs. In nucleotides, the CDR3 is TGTGCCAGCAGCCACATCCGGACTACAGAGTACAATGAGCAGTTCTTC. Its protein is CASSHIRTTEYNEQFF.